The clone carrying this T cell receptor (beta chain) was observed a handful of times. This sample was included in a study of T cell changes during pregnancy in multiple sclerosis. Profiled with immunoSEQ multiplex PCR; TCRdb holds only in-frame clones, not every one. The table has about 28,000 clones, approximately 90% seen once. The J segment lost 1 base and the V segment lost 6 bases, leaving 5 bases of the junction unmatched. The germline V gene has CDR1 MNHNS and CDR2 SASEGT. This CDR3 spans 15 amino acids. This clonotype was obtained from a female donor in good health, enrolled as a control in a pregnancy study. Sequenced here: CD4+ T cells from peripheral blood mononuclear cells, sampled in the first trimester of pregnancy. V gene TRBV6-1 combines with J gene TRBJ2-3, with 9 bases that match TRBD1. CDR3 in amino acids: CASRRTGVGTDTQYF. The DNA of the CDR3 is TGTGCCAGCAGACGGACAGGGGTGGGCACAGATACGCAGTATTTT.